The 8 T cell receptor beta chains below come from one sample, sequenced in a study of radiation and T cells in renal cell carcinoma. Produced via immunoSEQ multiplex PCR; TCRdb's table is partial and in-frame only. The top ten clones hold approximately 7% of a sample with 55,000 to 65,000 clones, just under 80% of them seen once. This sample's time point: baseline pretreatment blood. Stated treatment: 15 Gy SBRT to primary tumor, nephrectomy 4 weeks later. This specimen consisted of blood, obtained from a patient whose treatment included radiotherapy and nephrectomy. The source is a man aged 60-69 years with renal cell carcinoma.

The chain uses TRBV6-1 and TRBJ1-4; the D gene is possibly TRBD1 (6 bases). Trimming pared 0 bases from V and 5 bases from J, leaving 16 bases between. Germline CDR1 is MNHNS and CDR2 is SASEGT. The CDR3 runs to 17 residues. CDR3 nucleotide sequence: TGTGCCAGCAGTGAAGCGGCAGGGGTGAGGGCCAATGAAAAACTGTTTTTT. Residues: CASSEAAGVRANEKLFF.

V gene TRBV9 combines with J gene TRBJ2-7; unclear D gene. This CDR3 is built from 14 residues. CDR1 SGDLS and CDR2 YYNGEE come from the germline V gene. V dropped 3 bases and J dropped 3 bases, with 13 bases sitting between them. In DNA form, the CDR3 reads TGTGCCAGCAGCGCGTCGGACCCCGGCTACGAGCAGTACTTC. Its translation is CASSASDPGYEQYF.

This chain joins TRBV7-9 and TRBJ2-1, with 8 bases identical to TRBD2. V was pared by 5 bases and J by 3 bases, with 9 bases of the junction left unmatched. This CDR3 has 16 amino acids. Per germline, CDR1 SEHNR and CDR2 FQNEAQ (reference sequence). The CDR3 sequence is CASSRLRGGDYNEQFF. The CDR3 DNA sequence: TGTGCCAGCAGCCGCCTACGGGGGGGCGACTACAATGAGCAGTTCTTC.

In DNA form, the CDR3 reads TGTGCCATCAGTGCCGGGACAGGGTCTGAAGCTTTCTTT. Translated, it gives CAISAGTGSEAFF. This chain joins TRBV10-3 and TRBJ1-1; 9 bases match TRBD1. This CDR3 spans 13 amino acids. V lost 4 bases to trimming and J lost 6 bases; unmatched junction nucleotides: 3. The germline CDR1 and CDR2 sequences are ENHRY and SYGVKD.

The chain carries TRBV21-1 and TRBJ1-1; the table's D call, TRBD1, has no DNA check behind it. TRBV21-1 is termed a pseudogene. The CDR3 contains 17 residues. CDR3 nucleotides: TGTGCCAGCAGCAAAGTAGGGGCCTGGGAGACAGGGGTTGAAGCTTTCTTT. It specifies CASSKVGAWETGVEAFF.

The chain joins TRBV9 to TRBJ2-1, with 7 bases matching TRBD2. V shed 3 bases, J shed 5 bases, and the junction held 14 bases outside the gene matches. The V gene's germline CDR1 is SGDLS and CDR2 YYNGEE. The CDR3 contains 17 residues. The CDR3 sequence: CASSGGVAGRIDNEQFF. CDR3 in DNA: TGTGCCAGCAGCGGGGGGGTAGCGGGCCGGATCGACAATGAGCAGTTCTTC.

This clone was recorded a few times. The rearrangement uses TRBV4-3 and TRBJ2-1; D may be TRBD2 (5 bases). The CDR3 length is 14 residues. Between the trimmed V and J ends, which lost 1 base and 9 bases, there was a span of 13 bases. Germline values: CDR1 LGHNA, CDR2 YSLEER. CDR3 nucleotides: TGCGCCAGCAGCCAAGCCTTAGCGCGCTCTGAGCAGTTCTTC. Translating it yields CASSQALARSEQFF.

The chain uses TRBV9 and TRBJ1-2; D remains unclear. The V gene lost 0 bases and the J gene lost 8 bases, with 11 bases spanning the gap. CDR3 length: 13 residues. CDR1 and CDR2 from the germline V gene are SGDLS and YYNGEE. This CDR3 is CASSVAGGYGYTF. The CDR3 DNA reads as TGTGCCAGCAGCGTAGCAGGCGGCTACGGCTACACCTTC.